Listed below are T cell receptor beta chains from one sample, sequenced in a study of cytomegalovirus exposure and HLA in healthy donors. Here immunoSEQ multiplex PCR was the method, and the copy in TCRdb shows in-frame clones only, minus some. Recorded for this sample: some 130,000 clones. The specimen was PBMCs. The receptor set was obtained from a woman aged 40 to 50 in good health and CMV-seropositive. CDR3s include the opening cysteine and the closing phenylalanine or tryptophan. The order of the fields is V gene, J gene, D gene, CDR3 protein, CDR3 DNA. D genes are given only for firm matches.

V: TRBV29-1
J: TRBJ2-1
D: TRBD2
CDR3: CSVPGLAAYNEQFF
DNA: TGCAGCGTCCCGGGACTAGCGGCATACAATGAGCAGTTCTTC

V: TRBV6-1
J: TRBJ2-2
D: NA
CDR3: CASKRDFNTGELFF
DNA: TGTGCCAGCAAAAGGGACTTCAACACCGGGGAGCTGTTTTTT

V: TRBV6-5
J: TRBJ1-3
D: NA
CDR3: CASSYTRPGTGNTIYF
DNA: TGTGCCAGCAGTTACACCCGTCCGGGTACTGGAAACACCATATATTTT

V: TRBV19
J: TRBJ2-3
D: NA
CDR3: CASSMNRVAPDTQYF
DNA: TGTGCCAGTAGTATGAATCGCGTCGCCCCAGATACGCAGTATTTT

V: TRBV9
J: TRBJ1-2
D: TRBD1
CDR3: CASSGRQGNYGYTF
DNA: TGTGCCAGCAGCGGGAGACAGGGGAACTATGGCTACACCTTC

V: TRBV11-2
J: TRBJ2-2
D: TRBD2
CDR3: CASSLIAGVRTGELFF
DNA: TGTGCCAGCAGCTTAATAGCGGGAGTTAGGACCGGGGAGCTGTTTTTT

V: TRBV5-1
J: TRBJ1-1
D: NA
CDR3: CASSFGREGTEAFF
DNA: TGCGCCAGCAGCTTCGGACGGGAGGGCACTGAAGCTTTCTTT

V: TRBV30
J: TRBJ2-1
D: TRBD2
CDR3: CAWSVAGGGYEQFF
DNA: TGTGCCTGGAGTGTAGCGGGGGGTGGCTATGAGCAGTTCTTC

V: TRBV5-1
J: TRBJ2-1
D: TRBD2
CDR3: CASSLVGREGLGEQFF
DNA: TGCGCCAGCAGCTTGGTTGGGCGGGAGGGCCTGGGTGAGCAGTTCTTC

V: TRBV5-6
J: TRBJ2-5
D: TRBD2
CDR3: CASGELGLAGAWGTQYF
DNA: TGTGCCAGCGGAGAATTGGGACTAGCGGGTGCCTGGGGGACCCAGTACTTC

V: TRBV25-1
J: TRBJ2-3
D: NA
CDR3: CASSESKTENTDTQYF
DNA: TGTGCCAGCAGTGAATCCAAGACAGAGAACACAGATACGCAGTATTTT

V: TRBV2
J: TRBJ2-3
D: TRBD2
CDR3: CASRGLSGSSTDTQYF
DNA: TGTGCCAGCAGAGGCCTTAGCGGGTCTAGCACAGATACGCAGTATTTT

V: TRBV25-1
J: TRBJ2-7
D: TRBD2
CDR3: CASSDVTSGSYEQYF
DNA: TGTGCCAGCAGTGATGTCACTAGCGGCTCCTACGAGCAGTACTTC

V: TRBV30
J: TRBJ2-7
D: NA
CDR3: CAWRQHYEQYF
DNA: TGTGCCTGGAGGCAACACTACGAGCAGTACTTC

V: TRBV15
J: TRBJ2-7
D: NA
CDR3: CATSRDRTDYEQYF
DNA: TGTGCCACCAGCAGAGACCGGACAGACTACGAGCAGTACTTC

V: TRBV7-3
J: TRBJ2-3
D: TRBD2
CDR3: CASSSTSGRLYTQYF
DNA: TGTGCCAGCAGCTCGACTAGCGGGAGGTTATATACGCAGTATTTT

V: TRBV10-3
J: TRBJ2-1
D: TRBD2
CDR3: CAISQTSADAYNEQFF
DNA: TGTGCCATCAGCCAAACTAGCGCAGACGCCTACAATGAGCAGTTCTTC

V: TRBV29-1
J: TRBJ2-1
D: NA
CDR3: CSVTPGDEQFF
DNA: TGCAGCGTTACCCCCGGGGATGAGCAGTTCTTC